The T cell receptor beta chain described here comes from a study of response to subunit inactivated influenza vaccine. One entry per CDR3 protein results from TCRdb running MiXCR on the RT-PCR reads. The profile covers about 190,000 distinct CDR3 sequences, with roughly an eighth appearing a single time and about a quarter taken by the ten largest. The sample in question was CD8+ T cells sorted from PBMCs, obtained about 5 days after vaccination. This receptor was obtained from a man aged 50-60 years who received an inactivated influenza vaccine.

CDR3 nucleotide sequence: TGTGCCTGGAACCATTACAATGAGCAGTTCTTC. Its protein product is CAWNHYNEQFF. The chain combines TRBV30 with TRBJ2-1; D gene unclear. Per germline, CDR1 GTSNPN and CDR2 SVGIG (reference sequence). The CDR3 loop spans 11 amino acids. V was cut by 4 bases and J by 4 bases, with 5 bases left in between.